This T cell receptor beta chain was profiled in a study of blood T cell repertoires in COVID-19. Trimming shortened V by 4 bases and J by 0 bases, and 14 bases separated the two germline ends. The CDR3 spans 15 residues. Germline-derived CDR1 and CDR2 are SGHDT and YYEEEE. The study drew participants aged about 18 to 89 years from roughly 25 US areas. Under the authors' procedure: Cell counts per sample came from amplifying reference gene primers. Only in-frame clones appear in the TCRdb table, and some are missing; sequencing was by immunoSEQ multiplex PCR. That table supplies the V and J calls and clone size; D and trimming were determined from the DNA. The sample consists of some 380,000 clones, more than 70% of them appearing once.

Sequenced: PBMCs or T cells enriched from blood (not recorded which). The V gene is TRBV5-6, the J gene TRBJ2-7; weak D call: TRBD1 (5 bases). The clonotype originates from a man aged 25 to 45 who had recovered from COVID-19. The CDR3, as DNA: TGTGCCAGCAGCAGCAGGGTTGTCGGCTCCTACGAGCAGTACTTC. Translated, it gives CASSSRVVGSYEQYF. Using reference TRBV5-6 and TRBJ2-7 for the parts outside the CDR3, the full variable domain is DAGVTQSPTHLIKTRGQQVTLRCSPKSGHDTVSWYQQALGQGPQFIFQYYEEEERQRGNFPDRFSGHQFPNYSSELNVNALLLGDSALYLCASSSRVVGSYEQYFGPGTRLTVT.